This T cell receptor beta chain is drawn from a study of CD8+CD57+ T cells in acquired aplastic anemia. Study-level findings and limits: Measurement in patients showed lower diversity in CD8+CD57+ cells than in total CD4+ and CD8+ pools. Comparison of patients with controls identified about 27 shared CD8+ CDR3 sequences.

For sequencing, patients were chosen who had shown expansion of CD8+CD57+ cells by flow cytometry. Of note for this clonotype: Its antigen is not known.

Genomic DNA templated the TCR beta VDJ and CDR3 profiling. Each CDR3 protein gets one entry after TCRdb re-called the reads with MiXCR. Seen here are around 21,000 distinct CDR3 sequences, 40% observed once, and the top ten hold about 89%. Trimming left V 6 bases short and J 10 bases short, with 16 bases between. The length of the CDR3 is 13 residues. The germline gives CDR1 MRHNA, CDR2 SNTAGT. The specimen was CD8+CD57+ T cells sorted from PBMCs. The subset here: bead-enriched CD8+CD57+ effector memory T cells from SAA patients. The chain recombines TRBV6-4 with TRBJ2-1; maybe TRBD2 (5 bases). This TCR was sampled from a human donor with aplastic anemia. The chain's CDR3 is CASSDGETNEQFF. CDR3 bases: TGTGCCAGCAGCGACGGCGAGACTAACGAGCAGTTCTTC.